What follows is one TCR beta chain and its context. Its antigen is not yet known. No base quality values were provided; no much bigger clone lies one nucleotide off. TCRbeta CDR3 regions were amplified from genomic DNA by means of the immunoSEQ Assay, a bias-controlled multiplex PCR. The paper's processing steps were these. The number of nucleated cells in each sample was estimated from the amplification of reference gene primers within the assay. To quantify the absolute abundance of each unique TCRbeta CDR3 rearrangement, sequence reads were collapsed and filtered. For each sample, productive Simpson clonality was calculated by taking the square root of Simpson's diversity index across productive rearrangements. As stored in TCRdb, this immuneACCESS dataset retains in-frame rearrangements with V and J assigned. A fraction of the clones does not appear; measured against another copy, unresolved V genes explain less than half of the discrepancy, and the remainder lacks a known reason. V and J calls and clone size are those listed in that table; D and trimming were worked out from the DNA. This sample holds 310,000 or so clones; around 85% were observed only once. About 5.7% of the sample rests with the top ten.

Enrolling through a virtual design, the prospective study's participants ranged in age from roughly 18 to 89 years and lived across 20 to 25 United States geographic areas. In the prospective study, participants were assigned to cohorts based on the clinical history participants reported in a screening survey and a study questionnaire. ImmuneRACE Cohort 3 recovered participants were defined by two consecutive negative NP/OP PCR tests, healthcare professional clearance, or symptom resolution. In the prospective study, whole blood, serum and a nasopharyngeal or oropharyngeal swab were collected from each participant by mobile phlebotomists. Over an approximately 2-month period, participants in the prospective study had the option of providing additional blood draws and questionnaires. Before DNA extraction, prospective study blood samples were shipped either frozen or at room temperature. V is clipped by 3 bases and J by 7 bases, and the sequence between their germline boundaries is 10 bases long. The germline V gene (reference sequence) yields DFQATT for CDR1 and SNEGSKA for CDR2. The CDR3 holds 11 amino acids from the cysteine to the phenylalanine. Only the CDR3 DNA stays, 33 bases, in frame from base 1.

These data come from a study of blood T cell repertoires in COVID-19 (dated by TCRdb to about 2020). With respect to the entire study: Collaborator samples came from the United States, Italy and Spain and covered acute and convalescent phases of COVID-19. The material from the prospective study consisted of cDNA or gDNA derived from T cells, B-cell-depleted T cells, or PBMCs. The dataset comprised deeply sampled blood TCRbeta repertoires from subjects exposed to, actively infected with, or recovered from COVID-19. The repertoires were released in a freely available public database meant as a resource for research on the immune response to SARS-CoV-2. Samples were obtained from the ongoing ImmuneRACE study (first 160 participants) and from about 1,300 subjects provided by 6 global collaborators. Nearly every sample came with metadata listing a de-identified subject ID, COVID-19 status, age in years and sex. HLA class I and class II types, where available, came from metadata supplied by the sample provider rather than from assay-based typing.

Overall study results and their limits: Clinical and demographic metadata were provided uncurated, with the amount varying by source and participant.

Specimen: PBMCs or T cells enriched from blood (not recorded which). This sequence uses TRBV20-1 and TRBJ2-7; the D gene is possibly TRBD1, with 5 bases matching. This TCR came from a woman aged 40 to 55 who had recovered from COVID-19. At the DNA level, the sequence is TGCAGTGCTAGCCTGACAGATGAGCAGTACTTC. Translated, it reads CSASLTDEQYF.